This T cell receptor beta chain derives from a study of T cell clonality in common variable immunodeficiency. Notes on the study in general: CVID patient heterogeneity limited repertoire-clinical complication correlations. CVID subjects shared fewer TCRbeta clones than healthy controls did. CVID subjects had higher TCRbeta clonality than healthy controls, most marked in about a third.

This clone has ten or more counts. Its cognate antigen is unknown. The CDR3 is cut off 3 residues early in the read; its end comes from the germline J gene. CVID and control samples used equivalent genomic DNA input. Profiling relied on immunoSEQ multiplex PCR, and the TCRdb table lists in-frame clones only, not all of them. Singletons are absent from the sample, which has tens of thousands of clones. Germline lookup yields CDR1 MDHEN and CDR2 SYDVKM. The length of the CDR3 is 16 residues. Trimming left V 0 bases short and J 2 bases short, with 14 bases between. Specimen: peripheral blood mononuclear cells. The receptor was isolated from a person aged 18 to 69 in good health. The rearrangement uses TRBV28 and TRBJ2-7; tentative D call: TRBD2 (7 bases). The covered CDR3 bases are TGTGCCAGCAGTTTATGGGGGAGGGGGACTACCTACGAG. Amino acids: CASSLWGRGTTYE. The complete CDR3 protein is CASSLWGRGTTYEQYF.